Listed below are T cell receptor beta chains from one sample, sequenced in a study of T-cell reconstitution after alpha-beta-depleted transplantation in children. TCRdb reprocessed the PCR reads via MiXCR and lists one record per CDR3 protein. The sample includes 30,000 or so distinct CDR3 sequences, about 7% seen only once; the top ten take 25% to 35%. Sequencing was performed on peripheral blood, taken 60 days after TCRalphabeta/CD19-depleted stem cell transplant. Source of these receptors: a child in the first two years of life who had a stem cell transplant for acute myeloid leukemia, so the T cells may come from the graft donor. Both conserved end residues are part of each CDR3. The D gene is left open where the match is weak. Clone sizes are shown as how often the clone was seen (once, few, many) or a class if it is expanded.

CDR3 | DNA | size | D | J | V
CASSYPLTSGRATPVIDTQYF | TGTGCCAGCAGTTACCCCTTGACTAGCGGGAGGGCAACACCAGTTATAGATACGCAGTATTTT | many | TRBD2 | TRBJ2-3 | TRBV6-2/TRBV6-3
CASKREKLFF | TGTGCCAGCAAACGTGAAAAACTGTTTTTT | many | - | TRBJ1-4 | TRBV6-6
CASSVSGTGGFSNYGYTF | TGTGCCAGCAGCGTCTCGGGGACAGGGGGCTTCTCTAACTATGGCTACACCTTC | many | TRBD1 | TRBJ1-2 | TRBV9
CASSELRNTEAFF | TGCGCCAGCAGTGAGTTACGAAACACTGAAGCTTTCTTT | many | - | TRBJ1-1 | TRBV10-1
CSARHSSYEQYF | TGCAGTGCTAGACACAGCTCCTACGAGCAGTACTTC | many | - | TRBJ2-7 | TRBV20-1
CASSPPRQGTYNEQFF | TGTGCCAGCAGTCCCCCCCGGCAGGGAACCTACAATGAGCAGTTCTTC | many | - | TRBJ2-1 | TRBV28
CASSLEGTYEQYF | TGTGCCAGCAGCTTGGAGGGAACCTACGAGCAGTACTTC | many | - | TRBJ2-7 | TRBV5-8
CASSHIRGGRTEAFF | TGTGCCAGCAGCCACATTCGAGGAGGGAGAACTGAAGCTTTCTTT | many | - | TRBJ1-1 | TRBV5-6
CASSRLAGGRQNTGELFF | TGTGCCAGCTCAAGACTAGCGGGAGGCCGGCAGAACACCGGGGAGCTGTTTTTT | many | TRBD2 | TRBJ2-2 | TRBV18
CASSLDGGYEQYF | TGTGCCAGCAGCTTGGACGGAGGTTACGAGCAGTACTTC | many | - | TRBJ2-7 | TRBV13
CASRPQPVDAIYGYTF | TGTGCCAGCAGACCTCAGCCCGTCGACGCAATCTATGGCTACACCTTC | many | - | TRBJ1-2 | TRBV12-3/TRBV12-4
CASSLSVASYEQYF | TGTGCCAGCAGCTTAAGTGTAGCCTCCTACGAGCAGTACTTC | many | - | TRBJ2-7 | TRBV7-2
CASSPYDRPSGANVLTF | TGTGCCAGCAGCCCCTACGACAGGCCCTCTGGGGCCAACGTCCTGACTTTC | many | - | TRBJ2-6 | TRBV6-5
CASSYPELTEAFF | TGTGCCAGCAGTTACCCGGAATTGACTGAAGCTTTCTTT | many | - | TRBJ1-1 | TRBV6-6
CASSRAGYDQPQHF | TGTGCCAGCAGTAGGGCGGGATACGATCAGCCCCAGCATTTT | many | - | TRBJ1-5 | TRBV27
CASSYDGPEKLFF | TGTGCCAGCAGTTACGATGGACCCGAAAAACTGTTTTTT | many | - | TRBJ1-4 | TRBV6-2/TRBV6-3
CASSSPSGSGTDTQYF | TGTGCCAGCAGCTCTCCTAGCGGGAGTGGCACAGATACGCAGTATTTT | many | TRBD2 | TRBJ2-3 | TRBV7-9
CASSPTRITGELFF | TGTGCCAGCAGCCCCACACGTATCACCGGGGAGCTGTTTTTT | many | - | TRBJ2-2 | TRBV7-9
CASSSKTNTRFSGRWYEQYF | TGTGCCAGCAGTTCCAAGACTAATACGAGGTTTAGCGGGAGGTGGTACGAGCAGTACTTC | many | TRBD2 | TRBJ2-7 | TRBV27